Ten or more counts support the clone carrying this T cell receptor (beta chain). The antigen remains unidentified. The data were obtained in a study of read filtering for tumor transcriptome and immune sequencing. Study background: Patients were 17 male and around 15 female, mean age 65.9 years, range about 40 to 85. RNA-seq yielded only roughly 75 to 1,300 TCR reads, IR-seq about 4 to 10.27 million. After DNase treatment, RNA was made into whole-transcriptome libraries. Study findings and constraints: The CD138-negative fraction was mixed bone marrow immune cells, not pure T cells.

This library used around 400 ng RNA and molecular barcoded adaptors spanning alpha/delta and beta/gamma chains. TCRdb itself ran the reads through MiXCR, one entry per CDR3 protein. The sample lists some 120,000 distinct CDR3 sequences; roughly 13% were seen once. The CDR3 is 17 amino acids. The germline V gene encodes CDR1 SGHNT and CDR2 YYREEE (reference sequence). Trimming left V 4 bases short and J 1 base short, with 15 bases between. Sequenced input: a population of CD138-negative cells sorted from bone marrow. This rearrangement joins TRBV5-4 to TRBJ2-6; a possible D gene is TRBD2 (6 bases). The origin of this receptor is a donor at least 40 years old with multiple myeloma. DNA of the CDR3: TGTGCCAGCAGCGAGGCTCGGGGAGGATCTGGGGCCAACGTCCTGACTTTC. As protein: CASSEARGGSGANVLTF. The whole variable domain, filled in from reference TRBV5-4 and TRBJ2-6, reads ETGVTQSPTHLIKTRGQQVTLRCSSQSGHNTVSWYQQALGQGPQFIFQYYREEENGRGNFPPRFSGLQFPNYSSELNVNALELDDSALYLCASSEARGGSGANVLTFGAGSRLTVL.